One and the same sample provided the 21 T cell receptor beta chains below, sequenced in a study of T-cell memory formation after mild COVID-19. TCRdb independently ran MiXCR on the 5' RACE reads; one entry per CDR3 protein. Among 450,000 to 650,000 distinct CDR3 sequences, about 20% were seen once, and the ten largest hold about 8.7%. The material sequenced was PBMCs or a T cell subset sorted from them (not recorded which). The origin of the receptors is an adult woman who had mild COVID-19 (a few samples of this study predate the infection). Cell type and time point are not known.

This clonotype was observed a few times. This chain uses TRBV12-3 or TRBV12-4 with TRBJ2-7, with D unresolved. The CDR3 consists of 15 residues. Trimming pared 1 base from V and 2 bases from J, leaving 12 bases between. CDR3 region: CASSLDSVATYEQYF. CDR3 nucleotide sequence: TGTGCCAGCAGTTTAGACTCCGTGGCGACCTACGAGCAGTACTTC.

CDR3 nucleotides: TGCGCCAGCAGCCCCGAGGGGGTGGATGAGCAGTTCTTC. This codes for CASSPEGVDEQFF. This chain connects TRBV4-3 to TRBJ2-1, with a tentative D call TRBD1 (6 bases). V lost 4 bases and J lost 8, with 12 bases in between. Germline CDR1 LGHNA, CDR2 YSLEER. The CDR3 consists of 13 residues.

This clonotype showed up just a few times. V and J are TRBV12-3 or TRBV12-4 and TRBJ2-2; 11 nucleotides agree with TRBD1. After removal of 6 bases from V and 5 bases from J, the junction contained 8 bases not matched to a gene. This CDR3 spans 16 amino acids. The CDR3, as DNA: TGTGCCAGCAGAACTCTCCGGGACAGGGGGACCGGGGAGCTGTTTTTT. This gives the protein CASRTLRDRGTGELFF.

The rearrangement joins TRBV19 to TRBJ2-3; perhaps TRBD2 as D (5 bases). This CDR3 has 15 residues. Germline CDR1 LNHDA, CDR2 SQIVND (reference sequence). The V end lost 6 bases, the J end lost 1 base, and 14 bases lay between the germline ends. This CDR3 reads CASRKAEPRTDTQYF. CDR3 nucleotide sequence: TGTGCCAGTAGAAAAGCGGAGCCGCGCACAGATACGCAGTATTTT.

This clonotype was detected a few times. The chain couples TRBV24-1 to TRBJ2-3; possibly TRBD2 for D (7 bases). The V end lost 1 base, the J end lost 1 base, and 14 bases lay between the germline ends. The CDR3 spans 17 residues. The germline V gene has CDR1 KGHDR and CDR2 SFDVKD. CDR3 residues: CATSDFLGGLGTDTQYF. The CDR3 region has the DNA TGTGCCACCAGTGATTTTCTGGGGGGGCTGGGCACAGATACGCAGTATTTT.

This clonotype has just a few counts. The CDR3 coding sequence is TGTGCCAGCAGCGTAGTTGGCAGGACTTCCACAGATACGCAGTATTTT. This sequence encodes CASSVVGRTSTDTQYF. V and J are TRBV9 and TRBJ2-3, with D possibly being TRBD2 (5 bases). The germline V gene encodes CDR1 SGDLS and CDR2 YYNGEE. Trimming took off 0 bases at V and 2 bases at J, with 13 bases between the two ends. The CDR3 runs to 16 residues.

The chain recombines TRBV7-2 with TRBJ2-2, with TRBD2 identical over 8 bases. V trimming: 0 bases; J trimming: 2 bases; junction bases outside the gene matches: 2. This CDR3 has 16 residues. Germline V gene lookup returns CDR1 SGHTA and CDR2 FQGNSA. CDR3: CASSLAAGVNTGELFF. CDR3 nucleotide sequence: TGTGCCAGCAGCTTAGCAGCGGGAGTTAACACCGGGGAGCTGTTTTTT.

This clonotype was observed a few times. The V and J genes are TRBV7-3 and TRBJ2-6, with TRBD1 as a possible D gene (5 bases). The CDR3 extends over 16 amino acids. The V gene lost 5 bases and the J gene lost 2 bases, with 13 bases spanning the gap. The germline V gene has CDR1 SGHTA and CDR2 FQGTGA. This CDR3 is CASSPPGRAGANVLTF. The CDR3 nucleotides are TGTGCCAGCAGCCCCCCAGGGCGAGCTGGGGCCAACGTCCTGACTTTC.

The chain is built from TRBV7-9 and TRBJ2-7, with a tentative D call TRBD2 (6 bases). CDR1 SEHNR and CDR2 FQNEAQ come from the germline V gene (reference sequence). Trimming removed 6 bases from V and 0 bases from J, with 9 bases in between. The CDR3 totals 13 residues. CDR3 bases: TGTGCCAGCAGACGGGGGAGCTCCTACGAGCAGTACTTC. This translates into CASRRGSSYEQYF.

The sample holds many counts of this clonotype. This chain joins TRBV6-6 and TRBJ2-3; 8 bases line up with TRBD1. Germline assignment: CDR1 MNHNY and CDR2 SVGAGI (reference sequence). The CDR3 spans 15 residues. V was pared by 2 bases and J by 1 base, with 2 bases of the junction left unmatched. The chain's CDR3 is CASSYTGGGTDTQYF. The CDR3 DNA reads TGTGCCAGCAGTTACACAGGGGGTGGCACAGATACGCAGTATTTT.

This clonotype appeared a few times. The V call is TRBV24-1, the J call TRBJ1-6; tentatively, D is TRBD1 (5 bases). The CDR3 has 13 amino acids. CDR1 is KGHDR and CDR2 is SFDVKD in the germline V gene. Trimming left V 12 bases short and J 5 bases short, with 13 bases between. DNA of the CDR3: TGTGCCGCCTCTGACAGAAATAATTCACCCCTCCACTTT. Residues: CAASDRNNSPLHF.

This clonotype occurred a few times. The V call is TRBV6-5, the J call TRBJ1-3; tentatively, D is TRBD1 (5 bases). This CDR3 contains 14 residues. The germline V gene encodes CDR1 MNHEY and CDR2 SVGAGI. V gave up 8 bases and J gave up 0 bases, with 11 bases separating them. In nucleotides, the CDR3 is TGTGCCAGCCGGGTGGGGACCTCTGGAAACACCATATATTTT. This codes for CASRVGTSGNTIYF.

This clonotype has a single count. The rearrangement links TRBV20-1 to TRBJ2-1; a weak D match, TRBD2 (6 bases). CDR1 DFQATT and CDR2 SNEGSKA come from the germline V gene (reference sequence). V dropped 2 bases and J dropped 9 bases, with 17 bases sitting between them. CDR3 size: 14 residues. CDR3 residues: CSARLTSIYGEQFF. CDR3 DNA: TGCAGTGCTAGACTGACTAGTATCTACGGTGAGCAGTTCTTC.

The chain links TRBV5-1 to TRBJ2-7; D might be TRBD1 (6 bases). This CDR3 has 17 residues. V lost 4 bases, J lost 1 base, and 21 bases lay in between. Germline V gives CDR1 SGHRS, CDR2 YFSETQ. The CDR3 region has the DNA TGCGCCAGCAGCCTTCACCTGCCGGTACAGGGATCCTACGAGCAGTACTTC. It encodes CASSLHLPVQGSYEQYF.

This clonotype showed up just a few times. This chain links TRBV4-1 with TRBJ2-3, with 10 bases fitting TRBD2. Germline V lookup: CDR1 MGHRA, CDR2 YSYEKL. This CDR3 is built from 17 residues. V dropped 1 base and J dropped 3; count of bases not matched to a gene: 7. CDR3: CASSQVRAGGPTDTQYF. CDR3 nucleotide sequence: TGCGCCAGCAGCCAAGTAAGAGCGGGAGGGCCGACAGATACGCAGTATTTT.

This clonotype was observed a handful of times. J is TRBJ2-1 and V is TRBV5-4; TRBD2 agrees at 12 bases. The CDR3 contains 15 residues. Germline loops: CDR1 SGHNT, CDR2 YYREEE (reference sequence). V shed 5 bases, J shed 7 bases, and the junction held 7 bases outside the gene matches. In nucleotides, the CDR3 is TGTGCCAGCAGGAAGACTAGCGGGAGTTCGAATGAGCAGTTCTTC. This encodes CASRKTSGSSNEQFF.

The rearrangement uses TRBV4-1 and TRBJ2-7; perhaps TRBD2 as D (6 bases). This CDR3 comprises 15 residues. Trimming shortened V by 3 bases and J by 0 bases, and 12 bases separated the two germline ends. Germline assignment: CDR1 MGHRA and CDR2 YSYEKL. This chain's CDR3 is CASSQPVGGSYEQYF. CDR3 nucleotide sequence: TGCGCCAGCAGCCAGCCTGTGGGGGGCTCCTACGAGCAGTACTTC.

Many counts were recorded for this clonotype. The chain links TRBV28 to TRBJ2-7; 14 nucleotides align to TRBD2. J lost 6 bases, V lost 6 bases, and 4 bases had no gene match. Germline loops: CDR1 MDHEN, CDR2 SYDVKM. The CDR3 sequence is 14 residues long. DNA for the CDR3: TGTGCCAGCAGGCCGGGACTAGCGGGAGTCGAGCAGTACTTC. It is translated as CASRPGLAGVEQYF.

This clonotype was picked up a small number of times. V and J are TRBV20-1 and TRBJ2-2, with D perhaps TRBD1 or TRBD2 (6 bases each). From germline, CDR1 is DFQATT and CDR2 SNEGSKA (reference sequence). Between the trimmed V and J ends, which lost 0 bases and 5 bases, there was a span of 16 bases. The CDR3 contains 16 residues. The CDR3 here is CSARDKGGGWTGELFF. The CDR3 DNA is TGCAGTGCTAGAGATAAGGGGGGAGGTTGGACCGGGGAGCTGTTTTTT.

The chain carries TRBV27 and TRBJ1-2; 8 bases are shared with TRBD1. Germline V gene lookup returns CDR1 MNHEY and CDR2 SMNVEV (reference sequence). After removal of 5 bases from V and 2 bases from J, the junction contained 10 bases not matched to a gene. CDR3 size: 16 residues. In nucleotides, the CDR3 is TGTGCCAGCAGTACCCTCGGACAGGGTCAGAACTATGGCTACACCTTC. Its protein product is CASSTLGQGQNYGYTF.

This clonotype was picked up a small number of times. CDR3 nucleotide sequence: TGTGCCAGCAGCTTAGCGCAGGGCAGGAGCACTGAAGCTTTCTTT. The encoded protein is CASSLAQGRSTEAFF. V usage is TRBV7-9 and J usage is TRBJ1-1, with D possibly being TRBD1 (5 bases). This CDR3 region has 15 residues. Germline assignment: CDR1 SEHNR and CDR2 FQNEAQ (reference sequence). Trimming stripped 0 bases from V and 4 bases from J, with 12 bases between.